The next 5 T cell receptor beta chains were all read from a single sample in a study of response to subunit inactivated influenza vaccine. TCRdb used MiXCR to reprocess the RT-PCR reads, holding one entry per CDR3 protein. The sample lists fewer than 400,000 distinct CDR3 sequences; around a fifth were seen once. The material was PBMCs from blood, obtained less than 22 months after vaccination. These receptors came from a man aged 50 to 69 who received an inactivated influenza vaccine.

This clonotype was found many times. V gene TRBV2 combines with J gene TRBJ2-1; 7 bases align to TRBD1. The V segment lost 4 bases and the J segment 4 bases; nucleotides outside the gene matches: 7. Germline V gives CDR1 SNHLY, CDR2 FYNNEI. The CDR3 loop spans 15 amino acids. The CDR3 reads CASSVLGGRYNEQFF. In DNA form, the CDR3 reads TGTGCCAGCAGTGTATTAGGGGGCAGATACAATGAGCAGTTCTTC. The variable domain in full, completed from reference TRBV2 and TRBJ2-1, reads EPEVTQTPSHQVTQMGQEVILRCVPISNHLYFYWYRQILGQKVEFLVSFYNNEISEKSEIFDDQFSVERPDGSNFTLKIRSTKLEDSAMYFCASSVLGGRYNEQFFGPGTRLTVL.

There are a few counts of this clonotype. CDR3 region: CASSFGLAGGPFYEQYF. CDR3 DNA: TGTGCCAGCAGTTTTGGACTAGCGGGAGGGCCGTTCTACGAGCAGTACTTC. The genes are TRBV28 and TRBJ2-7, with 15 bases that match TRBD2. The CDR3 length is 17 residues. The ends lost 3 bases at V and 3 bases at J; junction bases unmatched: 6. Germline-derived CDR1 and CDR2 are MDHEN and SYDVKM.

Here the CDR3 reads CASSWGQGDYGYTF. CDR3 DNA: TGTGCCAGCAGCTGGGGACAGGGTGACTATGGCTACACCTTC. This chain links TRBV3-1 with TRBJ1-2; 9 nucleotides agree with TRBD1. The CDR3 runs to 14 residues. V was clipped by 5 bases and J by 3 bases; unmatched bases: 4. The germline V gene encodes CDR1 LGHDT and CDR2 YNNKEL (reference sequence).

DNA of the CDR3: TGTGCCAGCAGCAACCCCGCCGGACAGGGTCGAGACGAGCAGTACTTC. Translating it yields CASSNPAGQGRDEQYF. This chain joins TRBV11-2 and TRBJ2-7, with TRBD1 matching 8 bases. Looked up from germline, CDR1 is SGHAT and CDR2 is FQNNGV. This CDR3 is 16 amino acids long. V trimming: 5 bases; J trimming: 5 bases; junction bases outside the gene matches: 14.

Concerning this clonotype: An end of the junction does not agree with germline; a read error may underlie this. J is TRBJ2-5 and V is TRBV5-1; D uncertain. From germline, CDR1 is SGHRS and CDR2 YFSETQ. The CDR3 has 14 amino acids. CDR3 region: CTSSAGSGQETQYF. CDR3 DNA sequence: TGCACCAGCAGCGCAGGTTCAGGCCAAGAGACCCAGTACTTC.